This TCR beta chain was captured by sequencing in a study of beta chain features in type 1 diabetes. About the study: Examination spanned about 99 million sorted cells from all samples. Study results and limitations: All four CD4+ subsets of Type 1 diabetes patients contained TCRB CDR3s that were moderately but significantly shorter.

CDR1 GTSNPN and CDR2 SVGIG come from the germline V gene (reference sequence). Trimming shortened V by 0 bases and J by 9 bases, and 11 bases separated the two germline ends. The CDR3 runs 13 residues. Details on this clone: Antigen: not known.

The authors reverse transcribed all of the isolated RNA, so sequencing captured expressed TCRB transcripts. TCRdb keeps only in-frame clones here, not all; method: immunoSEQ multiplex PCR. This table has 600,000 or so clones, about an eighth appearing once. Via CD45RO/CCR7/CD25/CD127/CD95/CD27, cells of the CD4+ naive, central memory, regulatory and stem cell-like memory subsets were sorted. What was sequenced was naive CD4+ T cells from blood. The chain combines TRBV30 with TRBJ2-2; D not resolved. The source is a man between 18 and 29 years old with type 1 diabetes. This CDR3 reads CAWSVHLVRELFF. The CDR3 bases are TGTGCCTGGAGTGTTCACTTAGTCAGGGAGCTGTTTTTT.